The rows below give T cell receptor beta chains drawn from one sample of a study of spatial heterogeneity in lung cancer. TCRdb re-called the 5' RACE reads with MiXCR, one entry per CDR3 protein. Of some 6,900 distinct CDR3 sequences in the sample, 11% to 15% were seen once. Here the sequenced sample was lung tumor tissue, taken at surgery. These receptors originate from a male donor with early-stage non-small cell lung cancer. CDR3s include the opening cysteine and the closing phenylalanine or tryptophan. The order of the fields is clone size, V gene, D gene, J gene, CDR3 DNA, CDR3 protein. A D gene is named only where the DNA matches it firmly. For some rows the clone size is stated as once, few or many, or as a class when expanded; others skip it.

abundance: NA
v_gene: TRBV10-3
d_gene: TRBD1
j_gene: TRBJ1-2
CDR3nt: TGTGCCACGGCGGGACAGGGGTTTGGCTACACCTTC
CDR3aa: CATAGQGFGYTF

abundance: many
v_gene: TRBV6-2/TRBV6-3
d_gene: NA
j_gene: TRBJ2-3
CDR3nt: TGTGCCAGCAGTGGGTTCTTAGGCCTCACGGCGCTACCAGATACGCAGTATTTT
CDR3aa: CASSGFLGLTALPDTQYF

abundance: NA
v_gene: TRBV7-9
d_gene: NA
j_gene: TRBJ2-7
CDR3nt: TGTGCCAGCAGCCAGGACAGCTCCAGCTCCTACGAGCAGTACTTC
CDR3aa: CASSQDSSSSYEQYF

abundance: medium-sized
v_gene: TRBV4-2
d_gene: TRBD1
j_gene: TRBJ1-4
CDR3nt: TGTGCCAGCAGCCCACAGGGGAATGAAAAACTGTTTTTT
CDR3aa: CASSPQGNEKLFF

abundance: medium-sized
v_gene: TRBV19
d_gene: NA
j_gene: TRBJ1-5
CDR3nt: TGTGCCAGTAAGGGGGTCGGCCATAGCAATCAGCCCCAGCATTTT
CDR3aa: CASKGVGHSNQPQHF

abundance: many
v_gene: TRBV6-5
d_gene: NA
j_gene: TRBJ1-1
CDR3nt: TGTGCCAGCAACTGGGGGGTAGGAGTGACTGAAGCTTTCTTT
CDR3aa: CASNWGVGVTEAFF

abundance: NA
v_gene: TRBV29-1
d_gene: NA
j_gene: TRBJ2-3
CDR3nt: TGCAGCGTTGAGGTGACTAGCACAGATACGCAGTATTTT
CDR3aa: CSVEVTSTDTQYF

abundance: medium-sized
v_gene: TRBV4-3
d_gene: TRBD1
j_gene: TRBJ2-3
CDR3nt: TGCGCCAGCAGCCAAGTGACAGGGAGATTCGATACGCAGTATTTT
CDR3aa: CASSQVTGRFDTQYF

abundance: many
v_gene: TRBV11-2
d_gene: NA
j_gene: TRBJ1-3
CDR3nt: TGTGCCAGCAGCTTAGATGGTGGATCGGGAAACACCATATATTTT
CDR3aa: CASSLDGGSGNTIYF

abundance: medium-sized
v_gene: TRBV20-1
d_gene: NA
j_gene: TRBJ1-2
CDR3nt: TGCAGTGCTAACCAAGGGCCCCAAGGCGGCTATGGCTACACCTTC
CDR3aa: CSANQGPQGGYGYTF

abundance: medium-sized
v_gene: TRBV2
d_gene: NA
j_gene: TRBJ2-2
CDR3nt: TGTGCCAGCAGCTGGACAGTCACCGGGGAGCTGTTTTTT
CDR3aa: CASSWTVTGELFF

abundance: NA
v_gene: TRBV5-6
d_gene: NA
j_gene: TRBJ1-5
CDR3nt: TGTGCCAGCAGCTTAAGTAAGGGCAATCAGCCCCAGCATTTT
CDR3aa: CASSLSKGNQPQHF

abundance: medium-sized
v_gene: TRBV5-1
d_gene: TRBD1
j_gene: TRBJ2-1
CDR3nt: TGCGCCAGCAGCCCAAGGGACAGGGAAAAGCAGTTCTTC
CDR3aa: CASSPRDREKQFF

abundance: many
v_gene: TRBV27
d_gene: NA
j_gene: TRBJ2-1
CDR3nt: TGTGCCAGCAGTTGGGGGGATACCTACAATGAGCAGTTCTTC
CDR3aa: CASSWGDTYNEQFF

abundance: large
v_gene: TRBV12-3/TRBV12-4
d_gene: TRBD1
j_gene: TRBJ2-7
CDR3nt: TGTGCCAGCAGTTTGATGCGGACAGGGGTACTATACGAGCAGTACTTC
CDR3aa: CASSLMRTGVLYEQYF

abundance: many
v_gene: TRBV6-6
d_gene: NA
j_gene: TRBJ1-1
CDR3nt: TGTGCCAGCAGCAGACATCGCGCTGAAGCTTTCTTT
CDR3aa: CASSRHRAEAFF

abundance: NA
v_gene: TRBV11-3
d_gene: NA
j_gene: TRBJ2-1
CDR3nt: TGTGCCAGCAGCACCAGGTGGGCGGACAATGAGCAGTTCTTC
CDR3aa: CASSTRWADNEQFF